The T cell receptor beta chain described here comes from a study of blood T cell repertoires in COVID-19. Overall study context: COVID-19 samples, acute and convalescent, were from the United States, Italy and Spain. The cDNA or gDNA used as material had been derived from T cells, B-cell-depleted T cells, or PBMCs.

Germline assignment: CDR1 LNHDA and CDR2 SQIVND (reference sequence). With 6 bases removed from V and 6 bases from J, the gap between germline ends came to 11 bases. The CDR3 loop spans 13 amino acids. In assigning cohorts, the study relied on participant-reported clinical history. Among Cohort 3 donors, those recovered had two negative PCRs, clearance, or symptom resolution. Method: immunoSEQ multiplex PCR; TCRdb's copy keeps in-frame clones and lacks some. The sample has about 370,000 clones, roughly nine tenths seen once. Sequencing used PBMCs or T cells enriched from blood (not recorded which). The TCR comes from a man younger than 35 who had recovered from COVID-19. The chain joins TRBV19 to TRBJ1-4; D ambiguous. CDR3 sequence (DNA): TGTGCCAGTAGCCGAGGCCCCTATGAAAAACTGTTTTTT. Protein sequence: CASSRGPYEKLFF.